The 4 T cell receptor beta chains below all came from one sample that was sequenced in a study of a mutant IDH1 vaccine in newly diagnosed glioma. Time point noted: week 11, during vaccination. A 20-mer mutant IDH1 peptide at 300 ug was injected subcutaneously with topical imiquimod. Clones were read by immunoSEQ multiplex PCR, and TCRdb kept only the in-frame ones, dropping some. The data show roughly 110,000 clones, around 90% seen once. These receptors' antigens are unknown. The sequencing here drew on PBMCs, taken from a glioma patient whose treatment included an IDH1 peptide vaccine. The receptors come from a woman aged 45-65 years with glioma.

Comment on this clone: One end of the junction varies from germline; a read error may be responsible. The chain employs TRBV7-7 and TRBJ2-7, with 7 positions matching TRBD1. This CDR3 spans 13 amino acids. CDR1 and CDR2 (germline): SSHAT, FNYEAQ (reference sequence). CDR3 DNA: TGTGCTAGCAGCTTGGACAGGAAGAGAGAGCAGTACTTC. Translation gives CASSLDRKREQYF. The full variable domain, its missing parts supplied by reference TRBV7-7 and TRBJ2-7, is GAGVSQSPRYKVTKRGQDVTLRCDPISSHATLYWYQQALGQGPEFLTYFNYEAQPDKSGLPSDRFSAERPEGSISTLTIQRTEQRDSAMYRCASSLDRKREQYFGPGTRLTVT.

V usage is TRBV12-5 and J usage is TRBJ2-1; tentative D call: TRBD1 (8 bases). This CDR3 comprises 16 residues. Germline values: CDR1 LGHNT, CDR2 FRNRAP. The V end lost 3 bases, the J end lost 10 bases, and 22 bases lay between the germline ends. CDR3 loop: CASGFSQGAYGREQFF. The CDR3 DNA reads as TGTGCTAGTGGTTTCTCGCAGGGGGCATACGGGAGGGAGCAGTTCTTC.

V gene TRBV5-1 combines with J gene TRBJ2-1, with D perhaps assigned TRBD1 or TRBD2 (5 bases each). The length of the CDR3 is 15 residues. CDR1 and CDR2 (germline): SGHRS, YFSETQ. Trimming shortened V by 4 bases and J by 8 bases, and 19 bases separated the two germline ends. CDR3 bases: TGCGCCAGCAGCCTGAGTGGGGACCCCGGGGATGAGCAGTTCTTC. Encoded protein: CASSLSGDPGDEQFF.

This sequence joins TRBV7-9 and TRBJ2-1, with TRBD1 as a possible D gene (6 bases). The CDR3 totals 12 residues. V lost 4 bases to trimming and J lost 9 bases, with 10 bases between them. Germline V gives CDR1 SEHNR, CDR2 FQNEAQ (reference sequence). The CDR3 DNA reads TGTGCCAGCAGCTCCCTAGGGGGTGAGCAGTTCTTC. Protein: CASSSLGGEQFF.